The sequence of this T cell receptor beta chain was determined in a study of beta chain features in type 1 diabetes. In regard to this clone: As yet, its antigen is unknown.

In germline, CDR1 is SGHTA, CDR2 FQGNSA. CDR3 length: 15 amino acids. V shed 4 bases, J shed 6 bases, and the junction held 7 bases outside the gene matches. Study-wide results and limits: Significant though moderate, a shortening of TCRB CDR3s appeared in all four CD4+ subsets of Type 1 diabetes patients.

As every portion of the isolated RNA was reverse transcribed, the sequencing read expressed TCRB transcripts. The data were produced by immunoSEQ multiplex PCR, yet TCRdb's version contains in-frame clones alone and is incomplete. There are around 97,000 clones in the sample; under 30% occur only once, and 0.5% to 0.55% lies in the top ten. Sequencing input: central memory CD4+ T cells from blood. This receptor was obtained from a woman aged 18-29 years with type 1 diabetes. This rearrangement joins TRBV7-2 to TRBJ1-5; 9 bases map to TRBD1. This CDR3 reads CASSSRDRESQPQHF. CDR3 DNA: TGTGCCAGCAGCTCCCGGGACAGGGAGAGTCAGCCCCAGCATTTT.